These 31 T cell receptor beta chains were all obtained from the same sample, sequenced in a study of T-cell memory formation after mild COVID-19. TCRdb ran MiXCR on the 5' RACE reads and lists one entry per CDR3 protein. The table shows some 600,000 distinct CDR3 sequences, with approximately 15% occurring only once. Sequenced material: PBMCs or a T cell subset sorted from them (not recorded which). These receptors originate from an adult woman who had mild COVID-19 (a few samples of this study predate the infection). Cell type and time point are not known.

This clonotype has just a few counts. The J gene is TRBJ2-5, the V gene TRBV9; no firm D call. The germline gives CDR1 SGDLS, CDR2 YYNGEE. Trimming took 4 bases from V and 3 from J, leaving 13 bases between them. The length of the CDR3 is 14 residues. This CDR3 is CASSTRTEKETQYF. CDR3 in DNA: TGTGCCAGCAGCACCCGGACGGAAAAAGAGACCCAGTACTTC.

The CDR3, as DNA: TGCGCCAGCAGATCCGGGACAGGCAATGAAGCTTTCTTT. Protein sequence: CASRSGTGNEAFF. This chain links TRBV5-1 with TRBJ1-1; 8 bases fit TRBD1. The germline V gene encodes CDR1 SGHRS and CDR2 YFSETQ. After removal of 5 bases from V and 7 bases from J, the junction contained 7 bases not matched to a gene. There are 13 residues in the CDR3. Supplemented by reference TRBV5-1 and TRBJ1-1, the full variable domain reads KAGVTQTPRYLIKTRGQQVTLSCSPISGHRSVSWYQQTPGQGLQFLFEYFSETQRNKGNFPGRFSGRQFSNSRSEMNVSTLELGDSALYLCASRSGTGNEAFFGQGTRLTVV.

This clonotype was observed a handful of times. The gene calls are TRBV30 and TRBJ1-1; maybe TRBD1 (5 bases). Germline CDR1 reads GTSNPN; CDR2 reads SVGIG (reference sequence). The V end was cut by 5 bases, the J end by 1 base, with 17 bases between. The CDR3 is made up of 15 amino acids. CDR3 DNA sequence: TGTGCCTGGGGACTAAGAGGCAGGGCGAACACTGAAGCTTTCTTT. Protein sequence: CAWGLRGRANTEAFF. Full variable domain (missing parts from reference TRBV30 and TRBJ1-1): SQTIHQWPATLVQPVGSPLSLECTVEGTSNPNLYWYRQAAGRGLQLLFYSVGIGQISSEVPQNLSASRPQDRQFILSSKKLLLSDSGFYLCAWGLRGRANTEAFFGQGTRLTVV.

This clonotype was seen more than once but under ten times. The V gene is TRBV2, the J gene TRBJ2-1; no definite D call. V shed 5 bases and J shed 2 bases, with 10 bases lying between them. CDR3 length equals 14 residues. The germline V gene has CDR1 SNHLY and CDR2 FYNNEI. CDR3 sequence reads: CASSRARTYNEQFF. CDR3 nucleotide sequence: TGTGCCAGCAGTAGGGCTAGAACCTACAATGAGCAGTTCTTC.

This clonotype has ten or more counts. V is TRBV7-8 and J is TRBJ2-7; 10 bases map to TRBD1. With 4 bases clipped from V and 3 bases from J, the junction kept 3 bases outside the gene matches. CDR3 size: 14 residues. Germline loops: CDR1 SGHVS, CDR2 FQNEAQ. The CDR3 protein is CASSSGTGVYEQYF. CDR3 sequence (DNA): TGTGCCAGCAGCTCCGGGACAGGGGTCTACGAGCAGTACTTC. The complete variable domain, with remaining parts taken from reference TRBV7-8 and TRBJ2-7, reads GAGVSQSPRYKVAKRGQDVALRCDPISGHVSLFWYQQALGQGPEFLTYFQNEAQLDKSGLPSDRFFAERPEGSVSTLKIQRTQQEDSAVYLCASSSGTGVYEQYFGPGTRLTVT.

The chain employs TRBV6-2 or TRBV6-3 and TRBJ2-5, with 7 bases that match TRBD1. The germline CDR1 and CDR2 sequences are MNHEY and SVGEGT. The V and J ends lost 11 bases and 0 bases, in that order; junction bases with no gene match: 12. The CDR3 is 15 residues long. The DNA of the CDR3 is TGTGCCTGCAAGAGGGGGCAGTCGTACCAAGAGACCCAGTACTTC. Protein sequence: CACKRGQSYQETQYF.

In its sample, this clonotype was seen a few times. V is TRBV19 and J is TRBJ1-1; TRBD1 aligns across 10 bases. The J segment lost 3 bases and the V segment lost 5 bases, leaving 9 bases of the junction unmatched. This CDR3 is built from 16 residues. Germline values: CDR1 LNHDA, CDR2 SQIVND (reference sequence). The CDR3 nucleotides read TGTGCCAGTAGTCCGGGACAGGGGCGATGGCACACTGAAGCTTTCTTT. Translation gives CASSPGQGRWHTEAFF.

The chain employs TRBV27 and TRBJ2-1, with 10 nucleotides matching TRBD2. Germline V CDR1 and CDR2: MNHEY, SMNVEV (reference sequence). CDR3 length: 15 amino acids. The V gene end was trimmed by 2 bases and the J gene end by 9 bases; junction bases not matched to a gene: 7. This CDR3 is CASSLRLAGVAEQFF. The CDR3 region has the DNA TGTGCCAGCAGTTTAAGGCTAGCGGGAGTTGCTGAGCAGTTCTTC.

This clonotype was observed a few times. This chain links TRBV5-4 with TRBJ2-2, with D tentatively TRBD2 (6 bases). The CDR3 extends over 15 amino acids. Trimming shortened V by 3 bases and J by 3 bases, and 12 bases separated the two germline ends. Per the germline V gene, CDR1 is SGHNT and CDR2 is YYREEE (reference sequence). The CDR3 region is CASSSWGTDTGELFF. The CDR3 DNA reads TGTGCCAGCAGCTCATGGGGGACTGACACCGGGGAGCTGTTTTTT.

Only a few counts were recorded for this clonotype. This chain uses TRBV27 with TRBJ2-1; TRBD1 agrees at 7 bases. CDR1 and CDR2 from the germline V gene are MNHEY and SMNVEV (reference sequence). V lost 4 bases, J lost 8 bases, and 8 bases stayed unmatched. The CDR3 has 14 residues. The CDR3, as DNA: TGTGCCAGCAGTTCGCTGACAGGGTGGGATGAGCAGTTCTTC. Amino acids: CASSSLTGWDEQFF.

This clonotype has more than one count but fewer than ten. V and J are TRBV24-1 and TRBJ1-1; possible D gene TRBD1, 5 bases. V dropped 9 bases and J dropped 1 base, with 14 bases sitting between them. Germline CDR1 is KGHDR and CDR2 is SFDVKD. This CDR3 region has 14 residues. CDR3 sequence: CATSEGRTNTEAFF. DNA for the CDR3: TGTGCCACCTCAGAGGGGCGGACGAACACTGAAGCTTTCTTT.

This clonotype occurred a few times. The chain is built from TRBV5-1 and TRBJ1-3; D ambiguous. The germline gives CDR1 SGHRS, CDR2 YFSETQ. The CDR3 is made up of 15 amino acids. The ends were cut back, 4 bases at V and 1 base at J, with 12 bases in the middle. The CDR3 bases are TGCGCCAGCAGCCCTCGGGGAAGGTCTGGAAACACCATATATTTT. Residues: CASSPRGRSGNTIYF.

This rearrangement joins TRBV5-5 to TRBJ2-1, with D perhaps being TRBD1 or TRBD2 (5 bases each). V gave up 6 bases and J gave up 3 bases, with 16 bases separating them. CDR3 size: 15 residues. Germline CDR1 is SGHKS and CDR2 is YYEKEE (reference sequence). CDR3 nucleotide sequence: TGTGCCAGCAACCTTGGGGGTCACAACTACAATGAGCAGTTCTTC. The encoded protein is CASNLGGHNYNEQFF.

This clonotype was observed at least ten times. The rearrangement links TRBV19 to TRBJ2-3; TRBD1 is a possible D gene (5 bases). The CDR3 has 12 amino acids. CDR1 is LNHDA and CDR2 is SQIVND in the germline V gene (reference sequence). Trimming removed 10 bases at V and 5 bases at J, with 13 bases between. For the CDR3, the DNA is TGTGCCACCCGACAGTCAGGAGATACGCAGTATTTT. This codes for CATRQSGDTQYF.

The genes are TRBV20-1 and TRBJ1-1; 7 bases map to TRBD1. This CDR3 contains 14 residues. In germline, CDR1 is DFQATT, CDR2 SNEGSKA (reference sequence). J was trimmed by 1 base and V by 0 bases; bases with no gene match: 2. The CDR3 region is CSARDGTANTEAFF. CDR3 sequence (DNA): TGCAGTGCTAGAGATGGGACAGCGAACACTGAAGCTTTCTTT.

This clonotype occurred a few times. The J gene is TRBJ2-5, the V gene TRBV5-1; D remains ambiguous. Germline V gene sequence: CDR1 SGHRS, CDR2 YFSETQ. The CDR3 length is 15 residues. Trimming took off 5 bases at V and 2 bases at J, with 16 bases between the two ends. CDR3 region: CASRLSGALQETQYF. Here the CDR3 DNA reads TGCGCCAGCAGACTTTCTGGTGCGTTGCAAGAGACCCAGTACTTC.

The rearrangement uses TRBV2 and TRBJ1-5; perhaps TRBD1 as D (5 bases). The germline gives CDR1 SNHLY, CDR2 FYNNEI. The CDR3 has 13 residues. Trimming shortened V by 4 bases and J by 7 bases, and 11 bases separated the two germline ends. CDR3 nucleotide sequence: TGTGCCAGCAGTGGCCCAGGGAGACAGCCCCAGCATTTT. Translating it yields CASSGPGRQPQHF.

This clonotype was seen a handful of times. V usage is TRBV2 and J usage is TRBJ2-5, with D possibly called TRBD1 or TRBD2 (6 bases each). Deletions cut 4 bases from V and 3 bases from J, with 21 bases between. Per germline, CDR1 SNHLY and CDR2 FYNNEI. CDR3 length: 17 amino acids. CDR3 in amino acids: CASSGLGGSYGEETQYF. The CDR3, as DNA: TGTGCCAGCAGTGGTCTGGGGGGCTCATACGGAGAAGAGACCCAGTACTTC.

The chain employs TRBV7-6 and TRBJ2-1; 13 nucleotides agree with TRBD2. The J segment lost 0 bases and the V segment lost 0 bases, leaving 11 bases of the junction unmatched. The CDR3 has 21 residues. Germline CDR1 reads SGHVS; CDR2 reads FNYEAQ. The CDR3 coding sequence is TGTGCCAGCAGCTTAGCCTGGACTAGCGGGAGTGTACCTAGCTCCTACAATGAGCAGTTCTTC. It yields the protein CASSLAWTSGSVPSSYNEQFF. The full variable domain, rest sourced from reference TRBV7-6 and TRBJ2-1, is GAGVSQSPRYKVTKRGQDVALRCDPISGHVSLYWYRQALGQGPEFLTYFNYEAQQDKSGLPNDRFSAERPEGSISTLTIQRTEQRDSAMYRCASSLAWTSGSVPSSYNEQFFGPGTRLTVL.

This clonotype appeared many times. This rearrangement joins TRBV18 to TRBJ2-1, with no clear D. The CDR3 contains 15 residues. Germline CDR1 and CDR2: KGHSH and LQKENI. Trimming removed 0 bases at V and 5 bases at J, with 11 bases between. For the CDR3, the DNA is TGTGCCAGCTCACCACCGATTTCAGGCCACAATGAGCAGTTCTTC. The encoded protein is CASSPPISGHNEQFF.

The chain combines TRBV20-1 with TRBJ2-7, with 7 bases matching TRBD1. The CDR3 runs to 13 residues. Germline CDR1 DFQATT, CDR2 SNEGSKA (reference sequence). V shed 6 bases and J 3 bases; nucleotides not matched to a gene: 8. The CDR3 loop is CSASDRSSYEQYF. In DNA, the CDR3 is TGCAGTGCCTCGGACAGGTCCAGCTACGAGCAGTACTTC.

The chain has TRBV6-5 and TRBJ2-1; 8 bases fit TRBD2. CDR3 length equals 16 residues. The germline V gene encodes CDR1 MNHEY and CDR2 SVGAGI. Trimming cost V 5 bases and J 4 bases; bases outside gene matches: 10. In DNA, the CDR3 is TGTGCCAGCAGTAATACGTTATTAGCGGGATACAATGAGCAGTTCTTC. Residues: CASSNTLLAGYNEQFF.

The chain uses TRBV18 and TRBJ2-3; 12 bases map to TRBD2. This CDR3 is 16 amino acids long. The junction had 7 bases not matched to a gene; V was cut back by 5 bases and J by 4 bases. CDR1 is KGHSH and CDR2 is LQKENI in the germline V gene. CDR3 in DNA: TGTGCCAGCTCATCTCGACTAGCGGGAGCCCCAGATACGCAGTATTTT. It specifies CASSSRLAGAPDTQYF.

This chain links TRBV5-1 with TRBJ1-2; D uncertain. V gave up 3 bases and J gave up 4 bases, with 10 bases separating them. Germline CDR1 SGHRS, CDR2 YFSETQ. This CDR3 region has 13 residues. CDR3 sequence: CASSSQELYGYTF. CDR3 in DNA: TGCGCCAGCAGCTCCCAGGAGCTCTATGGCTACACCTTC.

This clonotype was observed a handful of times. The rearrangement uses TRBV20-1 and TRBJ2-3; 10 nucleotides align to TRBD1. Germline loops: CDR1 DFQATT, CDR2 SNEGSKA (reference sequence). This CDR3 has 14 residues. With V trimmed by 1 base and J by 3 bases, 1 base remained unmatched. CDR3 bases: TGCAGTGCTAGAGGACAGGGGGCAACAGATACGCAGTATTTT. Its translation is CSARGQGATDTQYF.

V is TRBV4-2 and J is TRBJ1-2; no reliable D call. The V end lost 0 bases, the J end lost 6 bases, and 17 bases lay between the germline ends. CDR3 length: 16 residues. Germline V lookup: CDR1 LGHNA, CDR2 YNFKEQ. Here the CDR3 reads CASSQEDRTTEDGYTF. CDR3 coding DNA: TGTGCCAGCAGCCAAGAGGACCGGACTACAGAGGATGGCTACACCTTC.

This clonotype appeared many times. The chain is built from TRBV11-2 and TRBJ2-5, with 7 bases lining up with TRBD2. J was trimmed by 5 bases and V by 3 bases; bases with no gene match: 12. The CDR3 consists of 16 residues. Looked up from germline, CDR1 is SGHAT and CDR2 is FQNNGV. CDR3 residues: CASSLGGGRAMETQYF. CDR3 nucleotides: TGTGCCAGCAGCTTGGGAGGAGGGAGGGCCATGGAGACCCAGTACTTC.

The CDR3 is CSAADRAGGDTQYF. The CDR3 DNA follows: TGCAGCGCCGCGGACAGGGCAGGGGGAGATACGCAGTATTTT. The chain has TRBV29-1 and TRBJ2-3, with 8 nucleotides matching TRBD1. Germline-derived CDR1 and CDR2 are SQVTM and ANQGSEA. The CDR3 sequence is 14 residues long. V lost 7 bases, J lost 5 bases, and 11 bases stayed unmatched.

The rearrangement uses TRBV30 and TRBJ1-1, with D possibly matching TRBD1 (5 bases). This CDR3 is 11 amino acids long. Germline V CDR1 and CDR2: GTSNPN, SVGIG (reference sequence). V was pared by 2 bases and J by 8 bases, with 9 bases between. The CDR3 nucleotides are TGTGCCTGGAGTATAGACAGAGAAGCTTTCTTT. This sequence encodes CAWSIDREAFF.

CDR3: CATSDFTGHYNEQFF. For the CDR3, the DNA is TGTGCCACCAGTGATTTTACGGGGCACTACAATGAGCAGTTCTTC. V and J are TRBV24-1 and TRBJ2-1, with D perhaps being TRBD1 or TRBD2 (5 bases each). CDR3 length equals 15 residues. Trimming left V 1 base short and J 3 bases short, with 9 bases between. Germline values: CDR1 KGHDR, CDR2 SFDVKD.

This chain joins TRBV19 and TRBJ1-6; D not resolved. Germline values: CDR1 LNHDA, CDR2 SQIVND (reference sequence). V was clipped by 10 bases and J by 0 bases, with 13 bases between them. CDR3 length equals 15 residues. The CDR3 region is CATRQLSSYNSPLHF. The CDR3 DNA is TGTGCCACCCGCCAGCTGAGCTCCTATAATTCACCCCTCCACTTT.